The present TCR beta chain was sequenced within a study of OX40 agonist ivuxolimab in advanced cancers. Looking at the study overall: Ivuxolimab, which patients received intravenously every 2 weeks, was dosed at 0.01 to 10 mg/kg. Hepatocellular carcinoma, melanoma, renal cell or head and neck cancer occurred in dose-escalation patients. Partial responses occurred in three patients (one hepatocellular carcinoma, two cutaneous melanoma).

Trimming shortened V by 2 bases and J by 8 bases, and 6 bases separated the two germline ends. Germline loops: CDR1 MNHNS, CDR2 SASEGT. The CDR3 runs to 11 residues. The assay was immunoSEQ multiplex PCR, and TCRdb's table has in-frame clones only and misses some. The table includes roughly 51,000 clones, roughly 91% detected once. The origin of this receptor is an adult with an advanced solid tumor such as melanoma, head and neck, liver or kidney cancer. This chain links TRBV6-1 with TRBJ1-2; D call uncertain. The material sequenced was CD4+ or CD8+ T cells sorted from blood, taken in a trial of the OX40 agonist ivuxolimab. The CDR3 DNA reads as TGTGCCAGCAGTGAATATGGGGGCTACACCTTC. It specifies CASSEYGGYTF.